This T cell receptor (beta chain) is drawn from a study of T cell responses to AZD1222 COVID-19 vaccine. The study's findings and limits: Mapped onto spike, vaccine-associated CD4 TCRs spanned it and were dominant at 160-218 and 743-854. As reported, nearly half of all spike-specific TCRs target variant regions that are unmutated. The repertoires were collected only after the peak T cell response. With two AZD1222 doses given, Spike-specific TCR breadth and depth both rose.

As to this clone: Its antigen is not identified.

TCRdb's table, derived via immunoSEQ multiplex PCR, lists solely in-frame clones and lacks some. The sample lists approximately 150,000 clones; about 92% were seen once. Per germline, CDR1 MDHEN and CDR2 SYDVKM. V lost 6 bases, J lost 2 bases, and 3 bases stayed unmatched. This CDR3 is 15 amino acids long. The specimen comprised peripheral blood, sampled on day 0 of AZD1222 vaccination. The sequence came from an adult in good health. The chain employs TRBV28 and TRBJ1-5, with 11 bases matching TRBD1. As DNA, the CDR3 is TGTGCCAGCAGGGGGGGACAGGGGGGCAATCAGCCCCAGCATTTT. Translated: CASRGGQGGNQPQHF.